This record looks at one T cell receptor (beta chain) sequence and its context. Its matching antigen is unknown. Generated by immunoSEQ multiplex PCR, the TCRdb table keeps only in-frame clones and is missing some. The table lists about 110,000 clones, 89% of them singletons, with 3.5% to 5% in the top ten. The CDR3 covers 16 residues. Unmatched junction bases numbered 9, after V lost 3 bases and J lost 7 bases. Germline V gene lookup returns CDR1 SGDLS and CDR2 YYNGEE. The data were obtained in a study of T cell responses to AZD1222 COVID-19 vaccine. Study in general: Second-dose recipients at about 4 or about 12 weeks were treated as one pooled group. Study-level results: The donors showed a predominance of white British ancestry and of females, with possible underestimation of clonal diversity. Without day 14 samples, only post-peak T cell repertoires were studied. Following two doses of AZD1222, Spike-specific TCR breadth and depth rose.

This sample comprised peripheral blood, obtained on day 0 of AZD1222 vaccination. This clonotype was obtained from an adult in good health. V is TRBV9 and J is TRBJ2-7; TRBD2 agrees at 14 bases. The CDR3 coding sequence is TGTGCCAGCAGCGCGACCGGGACTAGCGGGAGAGCGGAGCAGTACTTC. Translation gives CASSATGTSGRAEQYF. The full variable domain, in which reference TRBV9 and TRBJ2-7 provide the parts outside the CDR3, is DSGVTQTPKHLITATGQRVTLRCSPRSGDLSVYWYQQSLDQGLQFLIQYYNGEERAKGNILERFSAQQFPDLHSELNLSSLELGDSALYFCASSATGTSGRAEQYFGPGTRLTVT.